These 2 T cell receptor beta chains were sequenced from one sample in a study of response to subunit inactivated influenza vaccine. MiXCR, applied by TCRdb to the RT-PCR reads, yields one record per CDR3 protein. Of about 570,000 distinct CDR3 sequences in the sample, approximately 11% are singletons; the top ten hold roughly 9.6%. This same sample was also taken into another study, of T cells expressing NK-cell markers. As that study records: TCR beta cDNA was generated via 5'RACE template switching incorporating UMIs.

The input for sequencing was PBMCs from blood, taken on the day of vaccination. These receptors all stem from a man between 45 and 60 years old who received an inactivated influenza vaccine.

V is TRBV2 and J is TRBJ1-2, with D unclear. Per germline, CDR1 SNHLY and CDR2 FYNNEI. V was clipped by 3 bases and J by 4 bases, with 12 bases between them. The CDR3 contains 14 residues. The CDR3 region is CASSDQAGSYGYTF. The CDR3 region has the DNA TGTGCCAGCAGTGACCAGGCGGGGAGCTATGGCTACACCTTC.

The table lists this clonotype with many counts. The gene calls are TRBV4-3 and TRBJ2-1; 8 nucleotides align to TRBD2. Germline V gives CDR1 LGHNA, CDR2 YSLEER. The CDR3 runs 17 residues. After removal of 2 bases from V and 6 bases from J, the junction contained 12 bases not matched to a gene. CDR3 in DNA: TGCGCCAGCAGCCAAAGTCCGGGACTAGGAGGACGCAATGAGCAGTTCTTC. It yields the protein CASSQSPGLGGRNEQFF.